What follows is one TCR beta chain and its context. Antigen specificity is unknown. CDR1 and CDR2 (germline): SGHRS, YFSETQ. The CDR3 sequence is 16 residues long. With 4 bases clipped from V and 5 bases from J, the junction kept 4 bases outside the gene matches. The record originates from a study of shared clonotypes between healthy human individuals. All donors were Caucasian adults living in Nashville, Tennessee. Study-wide results and caveats: All-four-donor shared clonotypes had higher generation probabilities than non-shared clonotypes did.

The data were produced by immunoSEQ multiplex PCR, yet TCRdb's version contains in-frame clones alone and is incomplete. The sample contains 850,000 to 1,200,000 clones, about 80% of which appear only once. The TCR sequence derives from a man between 18 and 29 years old in good health. The sequencing sample was made of memory CD4+ T cells sorted from blood. Noted subset: CD45RA-negative fraction. The chain couples TRBV5-1 to TRBJ2-1, with 15 bases matching TRBD2. The CDR3 DNA sequence: TGCGCCAGCAGCCGGACTAGCGGGGGGGCCAACAATGAGCAGTTCTTC. This codes for CASSRTSGGANNEQFF.